Listed here are 8 T cell receptor beta chains from one sample, sequenced in a study of tumor and adjacent non-tumor tissue in lung cancer (dated by TCRdb to 2016 to 2019). The library was prepared using multiplex PCR. The instrument was an Illumina HiSeq 2500. TCRbeta libraries were constructed through three rounds of nested PCR with primers (Table S4) according to protocols adapted from ARM-PCR. The raw public data were reprocessed by TCRdb itself: fastp quality trimming at Q25, MiXCR clonotype calling, in-frame beta chains only. Rows matching on CDR3 protein sequence are summarized as one entry with the most common DNA and genes. In this sample the table shows 90,000 to 100,000 distinct CDR3 sequences, roughly 80% of which occur a single time. Jointly, the top ten make up less than 40% of the sample. RNA was isolated from bulk, unsorted tissue, and RNA quality was assessed with a NanoDrop ND-1000 and an Agilent 2100. Normal lung samples were distant non-tumor tissue taken more than 3 cm from the tumor edge.

The specimen sequenced was distant non-tumor lung tissue. These receptors all come from a man between 60 and 75 years old with small cell lung cancer.

About this clonotype: This is likely a read error, given that the CDR3 carries no conserved phenylalanine or tryptophan at its end. This rearrangement joins TRBV5-1 to TRBJ2-6; no reliable D call. This CDR3 has 18 residues. From germline, CDR1 is SGHRS and CDR2 YFSETQ. The CDR3 protein is CANSLESPVGFGANVLTL. The CDR3 DNA is TGCGCCAACAGCTTGGAAAGTCCGGTCGGGTTCGGGGCCAACGTCCTGACTCTC.

As for this clonotype: As the CDR3 is not closed by the conserved phenylalanine or tryptophan, this likely results from a read error. The chain recombines TRBV6-2 or TRBV6-3 with TRBJ2-3, with 11 bases matching TRBD2. Per germline, CDR1 MNHEY and CDR2 SVGEGT. This CDR3 contains 14 residues. CDR3 nucleotides: TGTGCCGCGGGACTAGCGGAGTCCACAAATACGCAGTATCTT. Amino acids: CAAGLAESTNTQYL.

This clonotype has just one count. A much more abundant neighbour one base away suggests this may be a read error. The rearrangement uses TRBV20-1 and TRBJ1-1; D uncertain. From germline, CDR1 is DFQATT and CDR2 SNEGSKA (reference sequence). There are 16 residues in the CDR3. Here the CDR3 DNA reads TGCAGTGCTAGAGATCGGCGTACTGGGATGAACACTGTAGCTTTCTTT. This encodes CSARDRRTGMNTVAFF.

This chain connects TRBV20-1 to TRBJ2-3; 7 bases agree with TRBD2. The V segment lost 3 bases and the J segment 6 bases; nucleotides outside the gene matches: 12. The CDR3 is 15 residues long. The germline CDR1 and CDR2 sequences are DFQATT and SNEGSKA (reference sequence). This chain's CDR3 is CSARVVGLGRDTQYF. The DNA for the CDR3 is TGCAGTGCTAGGGTTGTAGGACTAGGCAGGGATACGCAGTATTTT.

Concerning this clonotype: A much larger clone sits a single nucleotide away, making a read error possible. The J gene is TRBJ1-1, the V gene TRBV20-1; D is unresolved. The CDR3 runs to 13 residues. CDR1 and CDR2 (germline): DFQATT, SNEGSKA (reference sequence). CDR3 sequence (DNA): TGCAGTGCCGGGCTGCGGGTTAACACTGAAACTTTCTTT. This translates into CSAGLRVNTETFF.

About this clonotype: Sequence at one end of the junction differs from germline and may be a read error. The V gene is TRBV5-4, the J gene TRBJ2-3; D may match TRBD1 or TRBD2 (5 bases each). This CDR3 comprises 15 residues. The germline V gene has CDR1 SGHNT and CDR2 YYREEE (reference sequence). Here the CDR3 DNA reads TGTACCAGCAGCCCATGGGGGAAGATTACGGATACGCAGTATTTT. Its protein product is CTSSPWGKITDTQYF. The whole variable domain, remainder taken from reference TRBV5-4 and TRBJ2-3, is ETGVTQSPTHLIKTRGQQVTLRCSSQSGHNTVSWYQQALGQGPQFIFQYYREEENGRGNFPPRFSGLQFPNYSSELNVNALELDDSALYLCTSSPWGKITDTQYFGPGTRLTVL.

In this sample, this clonotype turned up many times. This chain links TRBV25-1 with TRBJ2-1; perhaps D is TRBD1 or TRBD2 (5 bases each). The V and J ends lost 0 bases and 4 bases respectively, with 19 bases between them. The CDR3 has 18 residues. Germline values: CDR1 MGHDK, CDR2 SYGVNS. CDR3 in amino acids: CASSEYSATTKGYNEQFF. CDR3 bases: TGTGCCAGCAGTGAATATAGCGCCACTACGAAGGGGTACAATGAGCAGTTCTTC.

The chain recombines TRBV28 with TRBJ2-7, with no clear D. Trimming removed 6 bases at V and 4 bases at J, with 13 bases between. CDR3 length: 13 amino acids. Germline-derived CDR1 and CDR2 are MDHEN and SYDVKM. CDR3 in amino acids: CASSRWLCYEQYF. The CDR3 bases are TGTGCCAGCAGCCGCTGGCTATGTTACGAGCAGTACTTC.